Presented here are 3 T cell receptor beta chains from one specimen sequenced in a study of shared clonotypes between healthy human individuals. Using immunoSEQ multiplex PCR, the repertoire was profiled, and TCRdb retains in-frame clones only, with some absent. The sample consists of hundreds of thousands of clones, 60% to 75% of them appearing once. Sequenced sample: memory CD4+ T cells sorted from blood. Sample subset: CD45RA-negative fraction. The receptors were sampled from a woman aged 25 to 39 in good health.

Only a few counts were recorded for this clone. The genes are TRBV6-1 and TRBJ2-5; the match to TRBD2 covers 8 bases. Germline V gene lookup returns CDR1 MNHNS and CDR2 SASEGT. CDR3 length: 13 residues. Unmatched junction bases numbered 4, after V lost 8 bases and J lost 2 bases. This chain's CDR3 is CASGSGRQETQYF. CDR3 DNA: TGTGCCAGCGGGAGCGGGAGACAAGAGACCCAGTACTTC.

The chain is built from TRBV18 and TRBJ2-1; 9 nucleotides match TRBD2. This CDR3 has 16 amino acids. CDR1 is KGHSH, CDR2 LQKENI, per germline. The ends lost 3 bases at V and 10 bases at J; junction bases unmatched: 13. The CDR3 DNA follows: TGTGCCAGCTCACCGGGACTAGCCAACCAAGGATTGGAGCAGTTCTTC. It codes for CASSPGLANQGLEQFF.

CDR3 sequence (DNA): TGTGCCACCAGCAGAGAAGGGACAGGGGGCGGTGGATTTCAAGAGACCCAGTACTTC. This gives the protein CATSREGTGGGGFQETQYF. The chain combines TRBV15 with TRBJ2-5; 12 nucleotides line up with TRBD1. CDR1 LNHNV and CDR2 YYDKDF come from the germline V gene (reference sequence). This CDR3 spans 19 amino acids. Trimming at V came to 0 bases and at J to 2 bases, leaving 10 bases not matched to a gene.